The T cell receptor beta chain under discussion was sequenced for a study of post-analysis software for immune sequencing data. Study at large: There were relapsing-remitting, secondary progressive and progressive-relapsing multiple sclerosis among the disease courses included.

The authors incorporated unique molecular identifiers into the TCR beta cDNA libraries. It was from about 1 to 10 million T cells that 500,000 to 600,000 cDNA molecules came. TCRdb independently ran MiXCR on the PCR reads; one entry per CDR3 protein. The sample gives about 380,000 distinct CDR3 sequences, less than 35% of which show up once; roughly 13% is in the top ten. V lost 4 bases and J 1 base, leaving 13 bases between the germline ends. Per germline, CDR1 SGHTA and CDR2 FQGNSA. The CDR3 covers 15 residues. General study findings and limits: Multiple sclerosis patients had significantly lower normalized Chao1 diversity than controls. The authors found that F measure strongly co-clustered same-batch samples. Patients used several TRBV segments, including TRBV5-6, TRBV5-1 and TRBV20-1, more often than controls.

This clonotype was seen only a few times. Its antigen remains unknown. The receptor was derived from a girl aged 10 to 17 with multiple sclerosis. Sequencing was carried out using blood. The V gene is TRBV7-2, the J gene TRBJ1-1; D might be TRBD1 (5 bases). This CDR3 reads CASSYSQGGNTEAFF. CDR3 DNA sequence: TGTGCCAGCAGCTATAGTCAGGGTGGGAACACTGAAGCTTTCTTT.